The clone carrying this TCR beta chain was seen repeatedly, ten times or more. Antigen specificity is unknown. This entry is derived from a study of T cells after yellow fever vaccination. Regarding the study as a whole: Sorted repertoires could include abundant contaminating clonotypes from bulk cells. At under 98% for CD4 and about 91% for CD8, most primary-vaccination clones showed up again after the booster. The CD4 compartment and the CD8 compartment contained a small share of clonotypes in common.

The length of the CDR3 is 12 residues. Trimming shortened V by 7 bases and J by 2 bases, and 6 bases separated the two germline ends. The germline V gene encodes CDR1 SQVTM and CDR2 ANQGSEA. Each CDR3 protein is one row after TCRdb ran MiXCR on the 5' RACE reads. This table has under 150,000 distinct CDR3 sequences, more than 6% appearing once. Sequencing was performed on CD4+ T cells sorted from PBMCs, taken 5 days after the yellow fever booster vaccination. The V and J genes are TRBV29-1 and TRBJ2-6; D gene ambiguous. The sequence was obtained from a man in his thirties or forties who received the YFV17D yellow fever vaccine. The CDR3 sequence is CSAFAGANVLTF. CDR3 sequence (DNA): TGCAGCGCCTTCGCTGGGGCCAACGTCCTGACTTTC.